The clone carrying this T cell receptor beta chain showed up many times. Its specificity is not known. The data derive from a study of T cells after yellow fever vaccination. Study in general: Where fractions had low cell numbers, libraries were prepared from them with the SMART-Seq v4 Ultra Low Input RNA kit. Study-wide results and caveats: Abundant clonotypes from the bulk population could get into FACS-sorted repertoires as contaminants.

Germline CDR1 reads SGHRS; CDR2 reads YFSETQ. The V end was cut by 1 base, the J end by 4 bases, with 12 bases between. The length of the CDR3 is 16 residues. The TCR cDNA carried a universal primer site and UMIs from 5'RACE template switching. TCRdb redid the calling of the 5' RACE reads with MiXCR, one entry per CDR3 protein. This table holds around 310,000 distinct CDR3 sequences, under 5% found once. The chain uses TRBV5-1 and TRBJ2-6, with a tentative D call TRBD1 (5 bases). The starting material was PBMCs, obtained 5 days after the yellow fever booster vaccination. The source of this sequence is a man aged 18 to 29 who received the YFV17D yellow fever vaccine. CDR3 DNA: TGCGCCAGCAGCTTGCCAGGGATGCGAGGGGCCAACGTCCTGACTTTC. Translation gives CASSLPGMRGANVLTF.